Shown below are 10 T cell receptor beta chains from a single sample sequenced in a study of neoadjuvant nivolumab and ipilimumab in lung cancer. Method: immunoSEQ multiplex PCR; TCRdb's copy keeps in-frame clones and lacks some. The sample lists 30,000 to 45,000 clones, approximately 89% occurring once. The material was peripheral blood, obtained before neoadjuvant nivolumab, alone or with ipilimumab. The receptors stem from an adult with non-small cell lung cancer.

This clone was picked up one time. The rearrangement uses TRBV5-1 and TRBJ2-1; TRBD2 aligns across 9 bases. CDR1 is SGHRS and CDR2 is YFSETQ in the germline V gene. The CDR3 spans 15 residues. Unmatched junction bases numbered 5, after V lost 4 bases and J lost 3 bases. The CDR3 is CASSASSGIYNEQFF. The CDR3 DNA reads TGCGCCAGCAGCGCCTCTAGCGGGATCTACAATGAGCAGTTCTTC. The full variable domain, rest sourced from reference TRBV5-1 and TRBJ2-1, is KAGVTQTPRYLIKTRGQQVTLSCSPISGHRSVSWYQQTPGQGLQFLFEYFSETQRNKGNFPGRFSGRQFSNSRSEMNVSTLELGDSALYLCASSASSGIYNEQFFGPGTRLTVL.

The chain uses TRBV27 and TRBJ1-4, with D maybe TRBD1 (6 bases). Germline CDR1 and CDR2: MNHEY and SMNVEV (reference sequence). The CDR3 has 14 residues. The V gene lost 2 bases and the J gene lost 3 bases, with 7 bases spanning the gap. The CDR3 is CASSLPGANEKLFF. CDR3 nucleotides: TGTGCCAGCAGTTTACCAGGGGCTAATGAAAAACTGTTTTTT.

In DNA, the CDR3 is TGTGCCAGCAGCGTAGACTCGGTTTACACTGAAGCTTTCTTT. It encodes CASSVDSVYTEAFF. V and J are TRBV9 and TRBJ1-1; D call uncertain. This CDR3 has 14 residues. Per the germline V gene, CDR1 is SGDLS and CDR2 is YYNGEE. With 0 bases removed from V and 3 bases from J, the gap between germline ends came to 9 bases.

The chain uses TRBV5-4 and TRBJ2-7; D perhaps matches TRBD1 (6 bases). V lost 0 bases and J lost 0, with 22 bases in between. This CDR3 has 19 amino acids. Germline V gives CDR1 SGHNT, CDR2 YYREEE (reference sequence). The CDR3 bases are TGTGCCAGCAGCTTGGCCAAGGGTTGGGGGCCGCCTAGCTCCTACGAGCAGTACTTC. Translated, it gives CASSLAKGWGPPSSYEQYF.

This chain uses TRBV30 with TRBJ2-7; D perhaps matches TRBD2 (6 bases). Germline CDR1 reads GTSNPN; CDR2 reads SVGIG (reference sequence). V lost 5 bases, J lost 7 bases, and 18 bases lay in between. This CDR3 is 13 amino acids long. The CDR3 nucleotides read TGTGCCTGGGACCGGGCGGGGATGGGGGAGCAGTACTTC. Its protein product is CAWDRAGMGEQYF. Based on the CDR3 plus reference TRBV30 and TRBJ2-7, the full variable domain is SQTIHQWPATLVQPVGSPLSLECTVEGTSNPNLYWYRQAAGRGLQLLFYSVGIGQISSEVPQNLSASRPQDRQFILSSKKLLLSDSGFYLCAWDRAGMGEQYFGPGTRLTVT.

The chain links TRBV4-1 to TRBJ2-4, with 11 bases identical to TRBD2. The germline gives CDR1 MGHRA, CDR2 YSYEKL. J was trimmed by 5 bases and V by 1 base; bases with no gene match: 7. There are 17 residues in the CDR3. This CDR3 is CASSQVRSSGRENIQYF. CDR3 nucleotide sequence: TGCGCCAGCAGCCAAGTTCGGAGTAGCGGGAGGGAAAACATTCAGTACTTC.

J is TRBJ2-2 and V is TRBV7-2; the D gene is possibly TRBD1 (6 bases). Germline CDR1 is SGHTA and CDR2 is FQGNSA. The CDR3 has 13 amino acids. V lost 6 bases, J lost 8 bases, and 13 bases lay in between. Here the CDR3 reads CASRATGIGELFF. The CDR3, as DNA: TGTGCCAGCAGGGCCACAGGGATAGGGGAGCTGTTTTTT.

This chain links TRBV27 with TRBJ1-2; 8 positions agree with TRBD1. The CDR3 covers 12 residues. Germline loops: CDR1 MNHEY, CDR2 SMNVEV (reference sequence). V gave up 5 bases and J gave up 5 bases; unmatched junction bases: 1. CDR3 sequence reads: CASSRQGYGYTF. DNA of the CDR3: TGTGCCAGCAGTCGACAGGGGTATGGCTACACCTTC.

This clone came up once. CDR3 protein: CASSVDRVGIETQYF. The DNA for the CDR3 is TGTGCCAGCAGTGTTGACAGGGTTGGGATTGAGACCCAGTACTTC. The V gene is TRBV2, the J gene TRBJ2-5, with 7 bases that match TRBD1. CDR1 is SNHLY and CDR2 is FYNNEI in the germline V gene. V dropped 4 bases and J dropped 5; count of bases not matched to a gene: 10. The CDR3 is made up of 15 amino acids. Full variable domain (outside the CDR3, taken from reference TRBV2 and TRBJ2-5): EPEVTQTPSHQVTQMGQEVILRCVPISNHLYFYWYRQILGQKVEFLVSFYNNEISEKSEIFDDQFSVERPDGSNFTLKIRSTKLEDSAMYFCASSVDRVGIETQYFGPGTRLLVL.

V and J are TRBV4-1 and TRBJ2-7; tentatively, D is TRBD1 (6 bases). The CDR3 totals 16 residues. Germline CDR1 is MGHRA and CDR2 is YSYEKL. V was trimmed by 0 bases and J by 1 base, leaving 13 bases between them. The CDR3 region is CASSQERGLGSYEQYF. DNA of the CDR3: TGCGCCAGCAGCCAAGAAAGGGGGTTAGGTTCCTACGAGCAGTACTTC.